A selection of T cell receptor beta chains follows, all from one sample in a study of blood T cells in healthy people across ages. TCRdb ran MiXCR on the 5' RACE reads and lists one entry per CDR3 protein. The data contain about 730,000 distinct CDR3 sequences, roughly 44% of them singletons. Sequencing input: blood. The source is a woman aged 55-70 years in good health. CDR3s include the opening cysteine and the closing phenylalanine or tryptophan. A D gene is named only where the DNA matches it firmly. Only part of the rows carry a size: once, few, many, or a class if the clone is expanded.

clone size,J gene,D gene,V gene,CDR3 DNA,CDR3 protein
many,TRBJ1-2,-,TRBV20-1,TGCACTTGCAGGGACCAACTTAGGGCGGACTATGGCTACACCTTC,CTCRDQLRADYGYTF
-,TRBJ2-5,-,TRBV12-3/TRBV12-4,TGTGCCAGCAGTTTTACTAACCTGCAGTACTTC,CASSFTNLQYF
-,TRBJ1-4,-,TRBV4-1,TGCGCCAGCAGCCAAGATGGCGGCCGTGGTGAAAAACTGTTTTTT,CASSQDGGRGEKLFF
-,TRBJ2-7,TRBD2,TRBV14,TGTGCCAGCAGCCAAGTCCCTAGCGGGGCCCCGTCGGCCGAGCAGTACTTC,CASSQVPSGAPSAEQYF
-,TRBJ2-1,-,TRBV7-2,TGTGCCAGCAGCTTCGCAGAGACTAGCAATGAGCAGTTCTTC,CASSFAETSNEQFF
-,TRBJ1-1,-,TRBV5-1,TGCGCCAGCGCGAGCCGCACAGGGAGTAGGAGCACTGAAGCTTTCTTT,CASASRTGSRSTEAFF
-,TRBJ1-1,TRBD1,TRBV6-6,TGTGCCAGCAGTTACTCTGGACAGGGGTCTGGGACTGAAGCTTTCTTT,CASSYSGQGSGTEAFF
-,TRBJ2-1,-,TRBV3-1,TGTGTCAGCAGCCCGGGCTATTCCGGGGGTTACAATGAGCAGTTCTTC,CVSSPGYSGGYNEQFF
-,TRBJ2-6,-,TRBV29-1,TGCAGCGCTGGAGGGACAGACTCTGGGGCCAACGTCCTGACTTTC,CSAGGTDSGANVLTF
-,TRBJ1-6,TRBD1,TRBV27,TGTGCCTGCAGCCGTCCAGGACAGGGGAATTCACCCCTCCACTTT,CACSRPGQGNSPLHF
few,TRBJ2-5,-,TRBV20-1,TGCAGTGCTACACGGGACGGCCGGTACCAAGAGACCCAGTACTTC,CSATRDGRYQETQYF
-,TRBJ2-7,-,TRBV20-1,TGCAGTGCTGGTGACAGGAATACCTACGAGCAGTACTTC,CSAGDRNTYEQYF
many,TRBJ2-7,TRBD1,TRBV10-1,TGCGCCAGCAGTGCGGGGACAGGGCGGGAGCAGTACTTC,CASSAGTGREQYF
-,TRBJ1-1,-,TRBV5-1,TGCGCCAGCAGGACCTCGTCCCCCGCTGAAGCTTTCTTT,CASRTSSPAEAFF
few,TRBJ1-6,-,TRBV7-9,TGTGCCAGCAGCCCCGGGCAAATCGAATCCTCACCCCTCCACTTT,CASSPGQIESSPLHF
-,TRBJ2-7,TRBD1,TRBV12-3/TRBV12-4,TGTGCCAGCAGTTGGACAGGGGGGATCTACGAGCAGTACTTC,CASSWTGGIYEQYF
-,TRBJ2-1,-,TRBV7-2,TGTGCCAGCAGCCCTGGCGGTAGGTATGAGCAGTTCTTC,CASSPGGRYEQFF
-,TRBJ2-5,TRBD1,TRBV14,TGTGCCAGCAGCCAATACCAGGGGACAGCGGAGACCCAGTACTTC,CASSQYQGTAETQYF
many,TRBJ2-7,-,TRBV29-1,TGCAGCGTTCAGGTACCCTACGAGCAGTACTTC,CSVQVPYEQYF
few,TRBJ1-6,-,TRBV7-3,TGTGCCAGCAGCTTAAGACGAAATTCACCCCTCCACTTT,CASSLRRNSPLHF
many,TRBJ2-5,TRBD2,TRBV12-3/TRBV12-4,TGTGCCAGCAGTTTCGGCGGGGGGGCCCGAGAGACCCAGTACTTC,CASSFGGGARETQYF
-,TRBJ1-2,-,TRBV11-1,TGTGCCAGCAGCTGGGAGGGTTACTACACCTTC,CASSWEGYYTF
-,TRBJ2-3,TRBD1,TRBV29-1,TGCAGCTCCGACCTCGGGACAGGGGTTAACACAGATACGCAGTATTTT,CSSDLGTGVNTDTQYF
few,TRBJ2-3,-,TRBV6-5,TGTGCCAGCTATCCCCTGTCGGGGGCGAGAGATACGCAGTATTTT,CASYPLSGARDTQYF
few,TRBJ2-1,-,TRBV13,TGTGCCAGCAGCTTAGGCAGGTATGGGAATGAGCAGTTCTTC,CASSLGRYGNEQFF
few,TRBJ2-1,-,TRBV7-9,TGTGCCAGCAGCCCCCACCATCGAGAGCAGTTCTTC,CASSPHHREQFF
-,TRBJ1-2,-,TRBV6-2/TRBV6-3,TGTGCCAGCAGTCGGGGGAGAAACTATGGCTACACCTTC,CASSRGRNYGYTF
-,TRBJ1-2,-,TRBV13,TGTGCCAGCAGCCTTGACACGAACTGTGGCTACACCTTC,CASSLDTNCGYTF
few,TRBJ2-7,TRBD2,TRBV15,TGTGCCACCAGCAGAGAGCGAGCGGGAGCCGCCTACGAGCAGTACTTC,CATSRERAGAAYEQYF
-,TRBJ2-3,TRBD2,TRBV5-1,TGCGCCAGCAGCTTGGCTAGCGGGGGGATAGATACGCAGTATTTT,CASSLASGGIDTQYF
many,TRBJ2-3,TRBD2,TRBV29-1,TGCAGCGTTCAACCCGGGACTAGCGGGAGATTAAGCACAGATACGCAGTATTTT,CSVQPGTSGRLSTDTQYF
few,TRBJ1-6,TRBD1,TRBV7-2,TGTGCCAGCGGAGACAGGGCGTCTTCACCCCTCCACTTT,CASGDRASSPLHF
-,TRBJ2-1,-,TRBV9,TGTGCCAGCGGTTCCAGCCTACAGTCTGAGCAGTTCTTC,CASGSSLQSEQFF
few,TRBJ2-3,TRBD2,TRBV20-1,TGCAGTGCAAACAAGCGGGGGGGAGCAGATACGCAGTATTTT,CSANKRGGADTQYF
-,TRBJ2-1,TRBD2,TRBV15,TGTGCCACCAGCTACGGACTAGCGGGAAACAATGAGCAGTTCTTC,CATSYGLAGNNEQFF
-,TRBJ2-5,TRBD2,TRBV20-1,TGCAGTGCTAGAGATTTAGCTAGCGGGCAAGAGACCCAGTACTTC,CSARDLASGQETQYF
-,TRBJ2-1,-,TRBV12-3/TRBV12-4,TGTGCCAGCAGCTCCAGGGGCCTCTCCTACAATGAGCAGTTCTTC,CASSSRGLSYNEQFF
once,TRBJ2-3,TRBD1,TRBV11-1,TGTGCCAGCAGCTTAGTCTCACAGGGGGGCGCAGATACGCAGTATTTT,CASSLVSQGGADTQYF
few,TRBJ2-5,-,TRBV20-1,TGCAGTCCAAGCCCCGAAGTAGCAGAAGAGACCCAGTACTTC,CSPSPEVAEETQYF
-,TRBJ1-4,-,TRBV3-1,TGTGCCAGCAGCGCACCTAATGAAAAACTGTTTTTT,CASSAPNEKLFF
many,TRBJ2-5,-,TRBV5-1,TGCGCCAGCAGCTTGGGCGGGACTGGAATTCAAGAGACCCAGTACTTC,CASSLGGTGIQETQYF
-,TRBJ1-1,-,TRBV20-1,TGCAGTGCCTTCTCACCGGGCCTCTTCGATAACGCTGAAGCTTTCTTT,CSAFSPGLFDNAEAFF
few,TRBJ1-5,-,TRBV20-1,TGCAGTGCTAGAGGGACCCTTTGGGAGCCCCAGCATTTT,CSARGTLWEPQHF
-,TRBJ2-7,TRBD1,TRBV4-2,TGTGCCAGCAGCCAGGGGACAGGGGGTGCCTACGAGCAGTACTTC,CASSQGTGGAYEQYF
-,TRBJ2-7,-,TRBV3-1,TGTGCCAGCAGCCAAAAGGGGGCAGCGGGAACGAACGAGCAGTACTTC,CASSQKGAAGTNEQYF
few,TRBJ2-6,-,TRBV5-1,TGCGCCAGCAGCCCGGCCGGGTCCTCTGGGGCCAACGTCCTGACTTTC,CASSPAGSSGANVLTF
-,TRBJ2-5,-,TRBV9,TGTGCCAGCAGCGCCGCCGGGACTCCCCCTGAGACCCAGTACTTC,CASSAAGTPPETQYF
few,TRBJ2-5,TRBD2,TRBV9,TGTGCCAGCAGCGGGGGGACTAGCGGGAAAGAGACCCAGTACTTC,CASSGGTSGKETQYF
few,TRBJ2-7,TRBD2,TRBV7-2,TGTGCCAGCAGCTTAGACGGACTAGCGGGAGTCGAGCAGTACTTC,CASSLDGLAGVEQYF
-,TRBJ2-1,TRBD1,TRBV11-3,TGTGCCAGCAGCACAGAGGGGGCACAAAATGAGCAGTACTTT,CASSTEGAQNEQYF
many,TRBJ2-7,TRBD2,TRBV13,TGTGCCAGCAGCCATACTAGCGGTCCAACCTACGAGCAGTACTTC,CASSHTSGPTYEQYF
-,TRBJ2-7,-,TRBV11-2,TGTGCCAGCAGCTTGCTCAAGCGGGTCTACGAGCAGTACTTC,CASSLLKRVYEQYF
-,TRBJ2-1,-,TRBV20-1,TGCAGTATCCGGATTGATGAGCAGTTCTTC,CSIRIDEQFF
few,TRBJ2-5,-,TRBV5-1,TGCGCCAGCAGCCCAGGTAGCCTCCTTGGAGAGACCCAGTACTTC,CASSPGSLLGETQYF
-,TRBJ2-5,TRBD2,TRBV5-6,TGTGCCAGCAGCCTTTCAGGACTAGCGGAGTGGGATTTGGAGCAGTACTTC,CASSLSGLAEWDLEQYF
-,TRBJ1-1,-,TRBV4-1,TGCGCCAGCAGCCCTCCGGGGGGCGACACTGAAGCTTTCTTT,CASSPPGGDTEAFF
-,TRBJ2-5,TRBD2,TRBV10-3,TGTGCCATCAGTGAGTCGAACGGGAGGGAGACCCAGTACTTC,CAISESNGRETQYF
-,TRBJ1-5,TRBD1,TRBV11-2,TGTGCCAGCAGCTTTCAGGGGGGGGATCAGCCCCAGCATTTT,CASSFQGGDQPQHF
few,TRBJ1-4,-,TRBV29-1,TGCAGCGTTGAAGGGGTCGGGAGAACTAATGAAAAACTGTTTTTT,CSVEGVGRTNEKLFF